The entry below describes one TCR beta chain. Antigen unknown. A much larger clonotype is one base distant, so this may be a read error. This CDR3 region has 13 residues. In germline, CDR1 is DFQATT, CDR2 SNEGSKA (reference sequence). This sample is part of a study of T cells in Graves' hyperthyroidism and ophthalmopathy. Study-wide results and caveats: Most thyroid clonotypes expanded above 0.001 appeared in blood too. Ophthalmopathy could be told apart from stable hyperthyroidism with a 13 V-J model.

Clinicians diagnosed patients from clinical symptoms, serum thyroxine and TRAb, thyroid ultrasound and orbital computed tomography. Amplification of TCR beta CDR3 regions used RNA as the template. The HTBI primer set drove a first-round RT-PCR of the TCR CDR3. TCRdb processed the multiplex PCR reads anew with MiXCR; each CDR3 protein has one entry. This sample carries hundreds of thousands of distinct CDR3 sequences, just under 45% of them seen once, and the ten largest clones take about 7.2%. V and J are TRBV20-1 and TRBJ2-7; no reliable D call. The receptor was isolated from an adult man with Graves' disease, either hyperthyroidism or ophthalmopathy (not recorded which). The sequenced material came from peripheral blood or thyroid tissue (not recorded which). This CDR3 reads CGARRAGAYEQYF. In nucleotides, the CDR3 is TGCGGTGCTAGAAGGGCAGGCGCCTACGAGCAGTACTTC.